Following are 20 T cell receptor beta chains from one sample sequenced in a study of T cells after somatic rescue of genetic block. Libraries were prepared by immunoSEQ multiplex PCR; TCRdb keeps only in-frame clonotypes and omits some of them. This table holds over 55,000 clones, about 92% found once. The sequenced material came from peripheral blood mononuclear cells (PBMCs). These receptor sequences come from a man between 40 and 49 years old.

This chain links TRBV27 with TRBJ2-1, with 8 bases fitting TRBD1. The CDR3 sequence is 15 residues long. Germline V gives CDR1 MNHEY, CDR2 SMNVEV (reference sequence). Germline trimming cut 6 bases from V and 1 base from J; bases unmatched to any gene: 5. CDR3 loop: CASSSRGLSYNEQFF. CDR3 coding DNA: TGTGCCAGCAGCTCCAGGGGGCTTTCCTACAATGAGCAGTTCTTC.

The chain links TRBV5-1 to TRBJ2-7; tentatively, D is TRBD1 (7 bases). CDR3 size: 14 residues. The germline V gene has CDR1 SGHRS and CDR2 YFSETQ. V gave up 4 bases and J gave up 2 bases, with 13 bases separating them. As DNA, the CDR3 is TGCGCCAGCAGCGCAGCAGGGGGGCCCTACGAGCAGTACTTC. Translation gives CASSAAGGPYEQYF.

The chain joins TRBV28 to TRBJ2-3; D gene ambiguous. Germline CDR1 reads MDHEN; CDR2 reads SYDVKM. V was pared by 4 bases and J by 2 bases, with 4 bases between. This CDR3 region has 12 residues. The CDR3 sequence is CASSSTTDTQYF. For the CDR3, the DNA is TGTGCCAGCAGTTCTACCACAGATACGCAGTATTTT.

The rearrangement uses TRBV7-2 and TRBJ2-3; D remains unclear. The germline gives CDR1 SGHTA, CDR2 FQGNSA. The CDR3 has 16 amino acids. Trimming removed 0 bases from V and 1 base from J, with 11 bases in between. The CDR3 DNA sequence: TGTGCCAGCAGCTTAGCAGAGTACTGGGGCACAGATACGCAGTATTTT. It translates to CASSLAEYWGTDTQYF.

The CDR3 sequence: CASRMAGGMNTEAFF. In DNA form, the CDR3 reads TGTGCCAGCAGGATGGCTGGAGGGATGAACACTGAAGCTTTCTTT. This rearrangement joins TRBV11-2 to TRBJ1-1; D is ambiguous. Per germline, CDR1 SGHAT and CDR2 FQNNGV. V was clipped by 6 bases and J by 0 bases, with 14 bases between them. This CDR3 region has 15 residues. Looking up the rest from reference TRBV11-2 and TRBJ1-1 gives the full variable domain: EAGVAQSPRYKIIEKRQSVAFWCNPISGHATLYWYQQILGQGPKLLIQFQNNGVVDDSQLPKDRFSAERLKGVDSTLKIQPAKLEDSAVYLCASRMAGGMNTEAFFGQGTRLTVV.

This clone was counted once. In DNA form, the CDR3 reads TGTGCCTGGAGTGATTACTACGAGCAGTACTTC. This gives the protein CAWSDYYEQYF. The rearrangement joins TRBV30 to TRBJ2-7; D is unclear. CDR1 and CDR2 (germline): GTSNPN, SVGIG (reference sequence). Between the trimmed V and J ends, which lost 1 base and 3 bases, there was a span of 4 bases. CDR3 length equals 11 residues.

The rearrangement links TRBV10-2 to TRBJ2-2, with a possible D match to TRBD2 (6 bases). CDR1 WSHSY and CDR2 SAAADI come from the germline V gene. The CDR3 consists of 14 residues. V was shortened by 0 bases and J by 7 bases, with 9 bases between the two germline ends. The CDR3 reads CASSESREFGELFF. CDR3 nucleotide sequence: TGCGCCAGCAGTGAGTCTCGGGAGTTCGGGGAGCTGTTTTTT.

This clone was found once. The chain combines TRBV5-1 with TRBJ2-5, with D maybe TRBD2 (6 bases). Germline loops: CDR1 SGHRS, CDR2 YFSETQ. Trimming pared 0 bases from V and 1 base from J, leaving 10 bases between. The CDR3 length is 15 residues. The DNA of the CDR3 is TGCGCCAGCAGCTTGGGCGGGACCAGCCAAGAGACCCAGTACTTC. This sequence encodes CASSLGGTSQETQYF.

This chain's CDR3 is CASSQVGTTEAFF. CDR3 nucleotides: TGTGCCAGCAGCCAAGTAGGGACAACCGAAGCTTTCTTT. V usage is TRBV4-2 and J usage is TRBJ1-1; tentatively, D is TRBD1 (6 bases). The CDR3 length is 13 residues. V lost 1 base and J lost 8, with 11 bases in between. Germline lookup yields CDR1 LGHNA and CDR2 YNFKEQ.

This clone has just one count. The rearrangement uses TRBV28 and TRBJ2-7; TRBD1 might be the D (5 bases). Germline V gene lookup returns CDR1 MDHEN and CDR2 SYDVKM. The CDR3 covers 13 residues. The V end lost 2 bases, the J end lost 4 bases, and 9 bases lay between the germline ends. CDR3 amino acids: CASSLQGLYEQYF. The CDR3 nucleotides read TGTGCCAGCAGTTTACAGGGTTTGTACGAGCAGTACTTC.

The chain has TRBV9 and TRBJ2-1, with TRBD2 matching 11 bases. This CDR3 is built from 13 residues. V gave up 6 bases and J gave up 10 bases; unmatched junction bases: 6. The germline V gene encodes CDR1 SGDLS and CDR2 YYNGEE. The CDR3 region is CASNLAGGLEQFF. In DNA, the CDR3 is TGTGCCAGCAACCTAGCGGGAGGATTGGAGCAGTTCTTC. Full variable domain (outside the CDR3, taken from reference TRBV9 and TRBJ2-1): DSGVTQTPKHLITATGQRVTLRCSPRSGDLSVYWYQQSLDQGLQFLIQYYNGEERAKGNILERFSAQQFPDLHSELNLSSLELGDSALYFCASNLAGGLEQFFGPGTRLTVL.

This clone was seen once. The chain joins TRBV19 to TRBJ2-3, with D possibly matching TRBD2 (7 bases). CDR1 LNHDA and CDR2 SQIVND come from the germline V gene (reference sequence). CDR3 length: 16 amino acids. V was trimmed by 3 bases and J by 0 bases, leaving 13 bases between them. The CDR3 DNA reads as TGTGCCAGTAGTATTAGGAGGGGGGGAAGCACAGATACGCAGTATTTT. It codes for CASSIRRGGSTDTQYF.

This clone was counted once. The V call is TRBV6-5, the J call TRBJ2-5; D could derive from TRBD1 or TRBD2 (5 bases each). The CDR3 contains 15 residues. The germline V gene encodes CDR1 MNHEY and CDR2 SVGAGI. Trimming left V 2 bases short and J 2 bases short, with 12 bases between. The CDR3 loop is CASSYAWGYQETQYF. DNA of the CDR3: TGTGCCAGCAGTTACGCATGGGGGTATCAAGAGACCCAGTACTTC.

This clone has more than one count but fewer than ten. The chain recombines TRBV4-2 with TRBJ2-5; 10 positions agree with TRBD2. There are 15 residues in the CDR3. CDR1 and CDR2 (germline): LGHNA, YNFKEQ. With V trimmed by 3 bases and J by 1 base, 2 bases remained unmatched. The CDR3 bases are TGTGCCAGCAGCCACCAGCGGGGGGGCCAAGAGACCCAGTACTTC. Translation: CASSHQRGGQETQYF.

This clone was counted between two and nine times. The rearrangement links TRBV7-9 to TRBJ1-2; maybe TRBD1 (5 bases). V was shortened by 3 bases and J by 8 bases, with 13 bases between the two germline ends. Germline V gene lookup returns CDR1 SEHNR and CDR2 FQNEAQ (reference sequence). The CDR3 has 13 amino acids. CDR3 protein: CASSFGRQSGYTF. Here the CDR3 DNA reads TGTGCCAGCAGCTTCGGCAGACAGTCGGGCTACACCTTC.

The chain is built from TRBV19 and TRBJ1-1; weak D call: TRBD1 (5 bases). V was shortened by 7 bases and J by 3 bases, with 9 bases between the two germline ends. Germline V gives CDR1 LNHDA, CDR2 SQIVND (reference sequence). CDR3 length: 12 amino acids. This chain's CDR3 is CASNDRDTEAFF. The CDR3 bases are TGTGCCAGTAACGACAGAGACACTGAAGCTTTCTTT.

V usage is TRBV6-5 and J usage is TRBJ2-7; D is possibly TRBD1 or TRBD2 (5 bases each). The CDR3 sequence is 13 residues long. V shed 8 bases and J shed 2 bases, with 13 bases lying between them. The germline gives CDR1 MNHEY, CDR2 SVGAGI. CDR3 bases: TGTGCCAGCGGACTGGGGACCCCCTACGAGCAGTACTTC. Amino acid sequence: CASGLGTPYEQYF.

DNA for the CDR3: TGCGCCAGCAGCTTGGGACAGAGCGGCTACACCTTC. It is translated as CASSLGQSGYTF. The rearrangement uses TRBV5-1 and TRBJ1-2; TRBD1 might be the D (5 bases). This CDR3 is built from 12 residues. The V gene lost 0 bases and the J gene lost 8 bases, with 8 bases spanning the gap. Germline V gene data show CDR1 as SGHRS and CDR2 as YFSETQ. Variable domain in full (rest from reference TRBV5-1 and TRBJ1-2): KAGVTQTPRYLIKTRGQQVTLSCSPISGHRSVSWYQQTPGQGLQFLFEYFSETQRNKGNFPGRFSGRQFSNSRSEMNVSTLELGDSALYLCASSLGQSGYTFGSGTRLTVV.

The chain is built from TRBV7-6 and TRBJ2-1; a weak D match, TRBD1 (5 bases). V was pared by 3 bases and J by 8 bases, with 14 bases between. In germline, CDR1 is SGHVS, CDR2 FNYEAQ. The CDR3 length is 14 residues. The CDR3 spells CASSLIGFRDEQFF. CDR3 DNA sequence: TGTGCCAGCAGCTTGATTGGTTTCAGGGATGAGCAGTTCTTC.

The rearrangement links TRBV21-1 to TRBJ1-1. TRBV21-1 represents a pseudogene. The CDR3 extends over 8 amino acids. Here the CDR3 DNA reads TGTGCCAGCACTGAAGCTTTCTTT. This gives the protein CASTEAFF.